The clone carrying this T cell receptor beta chain was counted at least ten times. Germline V gives CDR1 SGHTA, CDR2 FQGNSA. Trimming shortened V by 5 bases and J by 4 bases, and 11 bases separated the two germline ends. The CDR3 is made up of 13 amino acids. The data originate from a study of T-cell reconstitution after alpha-beta-depleted transplantation in children. Preparation of the TCRbeta library involved a method that used unique molecular identifiers. TCRdb reprocessed the PCR reads with MiXCR, giving one entry per CDR3 protein. The repertoire includes 60,000 to 80,000 distinct CDR3 sequences, 7.3% of them detected once, and around 2.5% sits in the top ten.

This TCR was sampled from a human donor who donated a stem cell graft to a child with acute lymphoblastic leukemia. The sample in question was PBMCs from the stem cell graft donor, obtained from the stem cell graft. This chain joins TRBV7-2 and TRBJ1-1; D gene uncertain. The CDR3 sequence is CASSRPGATEAFF. In DNA, the CDR3 is TGTGCCAGCAGCCGCCCAGGCGCCACTGAAGCTTTCTTT. Complete variable domain (other parts from reference TRBV7-2 and TRBJ1-1): GAGVSQSPSNKVTEKGKDVELRCDPISGHTALYWYRQSLGQGLEFLIYFQGNSAPDKSGLPSDRFSAERTGGSVSTLTIQRTQQEDSAVYLCASSRPGATEAFFGQGTRLTVV.